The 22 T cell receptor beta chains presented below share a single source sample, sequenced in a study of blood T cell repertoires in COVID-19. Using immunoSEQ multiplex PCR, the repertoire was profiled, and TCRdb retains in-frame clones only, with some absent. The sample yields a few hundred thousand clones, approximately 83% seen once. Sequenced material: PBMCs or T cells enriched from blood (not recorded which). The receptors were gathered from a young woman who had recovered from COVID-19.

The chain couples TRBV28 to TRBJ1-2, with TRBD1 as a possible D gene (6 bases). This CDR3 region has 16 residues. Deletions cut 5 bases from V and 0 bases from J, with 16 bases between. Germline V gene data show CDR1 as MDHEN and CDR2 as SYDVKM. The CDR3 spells CASSLLQGVSNYGYTF. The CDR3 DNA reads TGTGCCAGCAGTCTGTTACAGGGTGTCTCTAACTATGGCTACACCTTC.

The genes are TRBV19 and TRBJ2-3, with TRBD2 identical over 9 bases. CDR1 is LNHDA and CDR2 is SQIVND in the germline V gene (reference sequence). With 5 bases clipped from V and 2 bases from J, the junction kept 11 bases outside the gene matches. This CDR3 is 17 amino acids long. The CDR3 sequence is CASSAEVAGALTDTQYF. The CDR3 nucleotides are TGTGCCAGTAGTGCCGAGGTAGCGGGGGCACTCACAGATACGCAGTATTTT.

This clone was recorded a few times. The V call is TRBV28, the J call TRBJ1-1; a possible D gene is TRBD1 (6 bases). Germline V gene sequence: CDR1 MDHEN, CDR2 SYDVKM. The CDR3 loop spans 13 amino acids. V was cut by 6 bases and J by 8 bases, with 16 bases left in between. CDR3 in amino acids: CASRQQGLWEAFF. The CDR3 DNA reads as TGTGCCAGCAGGCAACAGGGATTGTGGGAAGCTTTCTTT.

The CDR3 is CASRRVLRGTNEKLFF. The CDR3, as DNA: TGTGCCAGTCGGAGGGTCCTAAGAGGGACTAATGAAAAACTGTTTTTT. The chain uses TRBV19 and TRBJ1-4; D not resolved. The CDR3 extends over 16 amino acids. Looked up from germline, CDR1 is LNHDA and CDR2 is SQIVND (reference sequence). Trimming stripped 8 bases from V and 2 bases from J, with 18 bases between.

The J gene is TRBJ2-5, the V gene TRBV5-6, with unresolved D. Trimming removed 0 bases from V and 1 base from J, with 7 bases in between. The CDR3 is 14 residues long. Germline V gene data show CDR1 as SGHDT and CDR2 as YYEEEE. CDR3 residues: CASSLVSGQETQYF. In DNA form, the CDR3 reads TGTGCCAGCAGCTTGGTGTCAGGCCAAGAGACCCAGTACTTC.

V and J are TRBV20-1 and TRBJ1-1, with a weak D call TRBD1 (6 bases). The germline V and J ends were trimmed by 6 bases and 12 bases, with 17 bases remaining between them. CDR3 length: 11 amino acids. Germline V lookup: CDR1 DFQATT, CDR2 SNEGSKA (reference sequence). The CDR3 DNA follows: TGCAGTGCCTGGGGGGGGGCTGGAACTTTCTTT. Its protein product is CSAWGGAGTFF.

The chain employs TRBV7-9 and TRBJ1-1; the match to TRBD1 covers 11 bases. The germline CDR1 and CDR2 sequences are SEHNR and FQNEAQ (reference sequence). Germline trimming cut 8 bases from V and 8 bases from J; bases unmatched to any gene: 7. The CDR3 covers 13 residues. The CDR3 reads CASGQGATLEAFF. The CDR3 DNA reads TGTGCCAGCGGACAGGGGGCGACGTTGGAAGCTTTCTTT.

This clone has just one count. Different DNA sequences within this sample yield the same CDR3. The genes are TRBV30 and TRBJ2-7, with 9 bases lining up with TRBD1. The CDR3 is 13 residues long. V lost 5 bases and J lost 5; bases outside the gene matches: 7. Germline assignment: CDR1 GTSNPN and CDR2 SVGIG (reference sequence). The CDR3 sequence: CAWATGGRNEQYF. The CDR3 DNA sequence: TGTGCCTGGGCGACAGGGGGGAGGAACGAGCAGTACTTC.

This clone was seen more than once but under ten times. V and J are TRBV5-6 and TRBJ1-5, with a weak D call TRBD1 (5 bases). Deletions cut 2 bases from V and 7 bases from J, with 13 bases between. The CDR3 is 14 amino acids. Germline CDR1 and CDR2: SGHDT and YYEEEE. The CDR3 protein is CASSFSPGSQPQHF. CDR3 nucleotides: TGTGCCAGCAGCTTTTCGCCAGGGTCCCAGCCCCAGCATTTT.

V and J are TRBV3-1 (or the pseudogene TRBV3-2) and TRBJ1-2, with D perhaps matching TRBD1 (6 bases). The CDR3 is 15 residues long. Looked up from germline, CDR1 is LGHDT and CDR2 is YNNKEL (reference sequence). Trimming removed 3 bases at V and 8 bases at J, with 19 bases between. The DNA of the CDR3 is TGTGCCAGCAGCCAGGGGCCTACAGGGCTAAAGGGCTACACCTTC. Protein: CASSQGPTGLKGYTF.

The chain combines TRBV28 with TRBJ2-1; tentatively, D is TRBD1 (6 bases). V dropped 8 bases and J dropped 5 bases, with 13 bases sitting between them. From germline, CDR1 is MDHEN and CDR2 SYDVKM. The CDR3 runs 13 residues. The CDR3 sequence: CASCRGSHNEQFF. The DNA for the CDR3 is TGTGCCAGCTGCAGGGGAAGTCACAATGAGCAGTTCTTC.

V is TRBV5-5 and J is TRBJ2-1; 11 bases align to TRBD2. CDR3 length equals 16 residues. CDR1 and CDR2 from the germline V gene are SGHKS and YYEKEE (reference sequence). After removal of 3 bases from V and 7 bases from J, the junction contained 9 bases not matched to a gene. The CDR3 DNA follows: TGTGCCAGCAGCTCCTTAGCGGGAGGGCCGTGGAATGAGCAGTTCTTC. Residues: CASSSLAGGPWNEQFF.

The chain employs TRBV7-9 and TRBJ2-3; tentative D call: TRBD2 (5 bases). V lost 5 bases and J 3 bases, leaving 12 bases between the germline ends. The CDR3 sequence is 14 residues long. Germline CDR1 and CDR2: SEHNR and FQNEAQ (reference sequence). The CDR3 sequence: CASSPRGQTDTQYF. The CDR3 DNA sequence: TGTGCCAGCAGCCCTCGAGGGCAAACAGATACGCAGTATTTT.

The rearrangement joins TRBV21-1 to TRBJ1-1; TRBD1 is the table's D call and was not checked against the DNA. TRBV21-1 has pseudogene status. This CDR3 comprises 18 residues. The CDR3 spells CASSKEAPYRAQNTEAFF. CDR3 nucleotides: TGTGCCAGCAGCAAAGAGGCACCTTACAGGGCTCAGAACACTGAAGCTTTCTTT.

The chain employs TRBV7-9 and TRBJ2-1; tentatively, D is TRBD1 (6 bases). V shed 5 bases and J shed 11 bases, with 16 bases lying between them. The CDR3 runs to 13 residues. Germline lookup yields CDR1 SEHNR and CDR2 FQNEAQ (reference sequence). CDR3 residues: CASSPSVGAKQFF. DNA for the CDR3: TGTGCCAGCAGCCCGTCGGTGGGGGCTAAGCAGTTCTTC.

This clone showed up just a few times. The CDR3, as DNA: TGTGCCAGCAGAAGACAGGGATTAAACACTGAAGCTTTCTTT. It yields the protein CASRRQGLNTEAFF. The chain has TRBV2 and TRBJ1-1; TRBD1 aligns across 7 bases. Germline-derived CDR1 and CDR2 are SNHLY and FYNNEI. Germline trimming cut 6 bases from V and 2 bases from J; bases unmatched to any gene: 6. This CDR3 is built from 14 residues.

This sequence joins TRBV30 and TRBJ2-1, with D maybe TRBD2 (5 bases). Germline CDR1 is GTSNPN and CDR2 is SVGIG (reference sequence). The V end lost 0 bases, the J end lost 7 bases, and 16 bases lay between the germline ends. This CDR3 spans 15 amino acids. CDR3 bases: TGTGCCTGGAGTGTAGGAGGTAGATTTTTTAATGAGCAGTTCTTC. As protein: CAWSVGGRFFNEQFF.

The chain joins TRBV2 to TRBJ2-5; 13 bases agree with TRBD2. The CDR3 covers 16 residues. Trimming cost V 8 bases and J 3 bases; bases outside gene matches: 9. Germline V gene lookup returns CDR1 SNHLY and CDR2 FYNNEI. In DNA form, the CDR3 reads TGTGCCAGCGCTGGGACTAGCGGGGCGGTTAAAGAGACCCAGTACTTC. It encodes CASAGTSGAVKETQYF.

CDR3 region: CASSSRGFGYEQYF. The CDR3 DNA sequence: TGTGCCAGCAGTTCACGGGGTTTTGGGTACGAGCAGTACTTC. This chain links TRBV28 with TRBJ2-7, with D possibly matching TRBD2 (5 bases). Germline V lookup: CDR1 MDHEN, CDR2 SYDVKM. The V and J ends lost 4 bases and 4 bases respectively, with 14 bases between them. The CDR3 covers 14 residues. The entire variable domain, with the rest obtained from reference TRBV28 and TRBJ2-7, is as follows: DVKVTQSSRYLVKRTGEKVFLECVQDMDHENMFWYRQDPGLGLRLIYFSYDVKMKEKGDIPEGYSVSREKKERFSLILESASTNQTSMYLCASSSRGFGYEQYFGPGTRLTVT.

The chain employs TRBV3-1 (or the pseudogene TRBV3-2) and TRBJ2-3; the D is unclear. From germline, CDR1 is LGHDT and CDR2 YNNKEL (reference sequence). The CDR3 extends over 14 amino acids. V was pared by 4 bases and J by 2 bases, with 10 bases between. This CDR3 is CASSPMANTDTQYF. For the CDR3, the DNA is TGTGCCAGCAGCCCGATGGCAAACACAGATACGCAGTATTTT.

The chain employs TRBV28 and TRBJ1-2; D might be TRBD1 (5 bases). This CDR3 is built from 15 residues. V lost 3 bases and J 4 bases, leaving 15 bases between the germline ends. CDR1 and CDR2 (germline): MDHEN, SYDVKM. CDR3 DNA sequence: TGTGCCAGCAGTTTGACCCAGGGTATGGGCTATGGCTACACCTTC. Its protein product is CASSLTQGMGYGYTF.

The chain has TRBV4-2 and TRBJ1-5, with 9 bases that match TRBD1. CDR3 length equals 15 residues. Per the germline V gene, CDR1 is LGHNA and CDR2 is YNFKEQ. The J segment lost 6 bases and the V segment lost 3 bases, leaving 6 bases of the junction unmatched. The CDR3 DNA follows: TGTGCCAGCAGCCAGGCCGGGACAGGGTTTCAGCCCCAGCATTTT. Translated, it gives CASSQAGTGFQPQHF.